These 9 T cell receptor beta chains came from one sample sequenced in a study of cytomegalovirus exposure and HLA in healthy donors. Using immunoSEQ multiplex PCR, the repertoire was profiled, and TCRdb retains in-frame clones only, with some absent. This table has roughly 200,000 clones, around 81% appearing once. The sequencing input was PBMCs. The receptors originated from a young woman in good health and CMV-seropositive.

The chain couples TRBV10-3 to TRBJ2-1; D possibly corresponds to TRBD1 (6 bases). In germline, CDR1 is ENHRY, CDR2 SYGVKD. This CDR3 has 13 amino acids. Trimming pared 10 bases from V and 1 base from J, leaving 11 bases between. The CDR3, as DNA: TGTGCCACCGAAAGGGGGTCCTACAATGAGCAGTTCTTC. Translating it yields CATERGSYNEQFF.

The chain carries TRBV27 and TRBJ2-5; no reliable D call. The CDR3 has 14 amino acids. V dropped 6 bases and J dropped 7 bases, with 18 bases sitting between them. Germline V gives CDR1 MNHEY, CDR2 SMNVEV (reference sequence). CDR3 sequence reads: CASSPRVQRGTQYF. Here the CDR3 DNA reads TGTGCCAGCAGCCCCCGGGTCCAACGAGGGACCCAGTACTTC.

The chain is built from TRBV4-2 and TRBJ2-3; D remains unclear. Germline V gene data show CDR1 as LGHNA and CDR2 as YNFKEQ. Trimming pared 4 bases from V and 2 bases from J, leaving 13 bases between. The CDR3 extends over 15 amino acids. The CDR3 here is CASSPVGDFTDTQYF. The CDR3 DNA reads as TGTGCCAGCAGCCCTGTCGGAGACTTCACAGATACGCAGTATTTT.

The chain joins TRBV27 to TRBJ1-1; TRBD1 matches at 7 bases. CDR3 length equals 13 residues. Germline loops: CDR1 MNHEY, CDR2 SMNVEV (reference sequence). The V gene end was trimmed by 7 bases and the J gene end by 11 bases; junction bases not matched to a gene: 13. For the CDR3, the DNA is TGTGCCAGCAAGAACCTTAGACAGGGATCGGCTTTCTTT. Protein product: CASKNLRQGSAFF.

This clone was picked up a small number of times. CDR3 in DNA: TGTGCCAGCAGTCCGCGACAGGGTAATCAGCCCCAGCATTTT. It is translated as CASSPRQGNQPQHF. The V gene is TRBV6-5, the J gene TRBJ1-5, with TRBD1 matching 7 bases. The ends lost 5 bases at V and 4 bases at J; junction bases unmatched: 5. Germline CDR1 and CDR2: MNHEY and SVGAGI. The CDR3 loop spans 14 amino acids.

Ten or more counts support this clone. The sample has other DNA sequences that encode this CDR3 too. The gene calls are TRBV27 and TRBJ1-6; 8 positions match TRBD1. Germline CDR1 reads MNHEY; CDR2 reads SMNVEV (reference sequence). This CDR3 contains 13 residues. V lost 6 bases to trimming and J lost 5 bases; unmatched junction nucleotides: 0. In DNA, the CDR3 is TGTGCCAGCAGGACAGGGGATAATTCACCCCTCCACTTT. It encodes CASRTGDNSPLHF.

This chain connects TRBV7-2 to TRBJ2-7, with D possibly being TRBD2 (5 bases). The germline V gene has CDR1 SGHTA and CDR2 FQGNSA. With 5 bases removed from V and 4 bases from J, the gap between germline ends came to 24 bases. The length of the CDR3 is 17 residues. CDR3 amino acids: CASSITAGLTLVYEQYF. The CDR3 DNA follows: TGTGCCAGCAGCATCACCGCGGGCCTAACCCTTGTTTACGAGCAGTACTTC.

V gene TRBV27 combines with J gene TRBJ1-2, with 10 nucleotides matching TRBD1. J gave up 4 bases and V 3 bases, and 11 bases lay outside the gene matches. The CDR3 is 17 amino acids. Germline loops: CDR1 MNHEY, CDR2 SMNVEV (reference sequence). This chain's CDR3 is CASSFQVGQGSVYGYTF. CDR3 DNA: TGTGCCAGCAGTTTCCAGGTGGGACAGGGGTCGGTCTATGGCTACACCTTC.

CDR3 coding DNA: TGTGCCAGCAGTGGCGGTTGGAGGGGAGAGACCCAGTACTTC. The encoded protein is CASSGGWRGETQYF. V gene TRBV2 combines with J gene TRBJ2-5; D perhaps matches TRBD2 (6 bases). Trimming shortened V by 4 bases and J by 4 bases, and 13 bases separated the two germline ends. Per the germline V gene, CDR1 is SNHLY and CDR2 is FYNNEI. The CDR3 loop spans 14 amino acids.